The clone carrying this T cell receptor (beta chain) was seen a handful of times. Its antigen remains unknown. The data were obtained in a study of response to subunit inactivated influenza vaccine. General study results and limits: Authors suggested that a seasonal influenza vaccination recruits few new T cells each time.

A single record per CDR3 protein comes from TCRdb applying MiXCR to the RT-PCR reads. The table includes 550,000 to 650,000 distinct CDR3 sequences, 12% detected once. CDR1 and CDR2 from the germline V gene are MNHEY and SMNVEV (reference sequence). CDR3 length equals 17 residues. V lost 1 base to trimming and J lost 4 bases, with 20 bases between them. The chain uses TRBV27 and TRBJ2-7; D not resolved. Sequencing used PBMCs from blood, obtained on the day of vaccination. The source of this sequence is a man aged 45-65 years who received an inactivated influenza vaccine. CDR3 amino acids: CASSLFGPRGRVYEQYF. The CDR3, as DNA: TGTGCCAGCAGTTTATTTGGGCCCCGCGGCCGGGTTTACGAGCAGTACTTC.